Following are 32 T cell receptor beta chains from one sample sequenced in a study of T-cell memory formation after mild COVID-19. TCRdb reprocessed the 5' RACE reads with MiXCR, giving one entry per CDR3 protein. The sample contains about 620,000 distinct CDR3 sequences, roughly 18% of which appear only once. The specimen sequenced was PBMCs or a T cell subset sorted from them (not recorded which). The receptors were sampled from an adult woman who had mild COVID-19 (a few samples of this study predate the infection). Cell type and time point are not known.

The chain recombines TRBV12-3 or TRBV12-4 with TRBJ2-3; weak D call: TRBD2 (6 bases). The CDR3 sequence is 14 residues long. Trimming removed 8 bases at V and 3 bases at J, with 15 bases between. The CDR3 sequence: CASGLGTPTDTQYF. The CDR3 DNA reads TGTGCCAGCGGGCTCGGGACTCCTACAGATACGCAGTATTTT.

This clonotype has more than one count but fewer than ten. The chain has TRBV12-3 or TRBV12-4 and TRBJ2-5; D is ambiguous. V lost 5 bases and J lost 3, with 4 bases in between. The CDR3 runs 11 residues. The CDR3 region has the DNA TGTGCCAGCAGTATAAAAGAGACCCAGTACTTC. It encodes CASSIKETQYF.

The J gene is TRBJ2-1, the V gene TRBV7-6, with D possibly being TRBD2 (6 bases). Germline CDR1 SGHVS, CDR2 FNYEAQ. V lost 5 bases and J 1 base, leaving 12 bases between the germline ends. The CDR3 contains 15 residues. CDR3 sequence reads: CASSPPGGSYNEQFF. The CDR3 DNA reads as TGTGCCAGCAGCCCCCCCGGGGGATCCTACAATGAGCAGTTCTTC.

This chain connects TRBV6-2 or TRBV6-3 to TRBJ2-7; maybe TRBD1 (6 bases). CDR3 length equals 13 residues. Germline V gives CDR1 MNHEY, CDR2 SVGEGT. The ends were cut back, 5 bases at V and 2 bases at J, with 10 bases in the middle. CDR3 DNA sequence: TGTGCCAGCAGTACCGGGACAACCTACGAGCAGTACGTC. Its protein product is CASSTGTTYEQYV.

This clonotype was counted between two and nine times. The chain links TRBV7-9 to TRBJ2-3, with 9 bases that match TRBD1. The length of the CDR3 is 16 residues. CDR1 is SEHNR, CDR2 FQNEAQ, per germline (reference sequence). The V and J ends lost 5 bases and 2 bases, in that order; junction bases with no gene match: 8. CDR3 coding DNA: TGTGCCAGCAGCGTAGGGACAGGGACTTTCACAGATACGCAGTATTTT. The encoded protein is CASSVGTGTFTDTQYF.

The CDR3 loop is CAWSGYGYTF. The CDR3 DNA sequence: TGTGCCTGGAGTGGCTATGGCTACACCTTC. The rearrangement links TRBV30 to TRBJ1-2; no firm D call. The V gene's germline CDR1 is GTSNPN and CDR2 SVGIG (reference sequence). There are 10 residues in the CDR3. V lost 1 base and J lost 4, with 1 base in between.

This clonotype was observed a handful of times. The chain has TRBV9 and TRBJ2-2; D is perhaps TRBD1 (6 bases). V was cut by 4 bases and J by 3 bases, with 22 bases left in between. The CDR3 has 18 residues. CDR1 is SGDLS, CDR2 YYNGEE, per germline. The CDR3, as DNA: TGTGCCAGCAGCTCATCAACCGGGTGGGGGCGCGACACCGGGGAGCTGTTTTTT. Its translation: CASSSSTGWGRDTGELFF.

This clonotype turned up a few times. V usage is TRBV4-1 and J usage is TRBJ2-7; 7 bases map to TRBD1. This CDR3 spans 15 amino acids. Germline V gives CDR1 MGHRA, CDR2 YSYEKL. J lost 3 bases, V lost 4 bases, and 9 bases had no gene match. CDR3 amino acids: CASSPPTGPSYEQYF. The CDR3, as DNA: TGCGCCAGCAGCCCCCCGACAGGGCCTAGCTACGAGCAGTACTTC.

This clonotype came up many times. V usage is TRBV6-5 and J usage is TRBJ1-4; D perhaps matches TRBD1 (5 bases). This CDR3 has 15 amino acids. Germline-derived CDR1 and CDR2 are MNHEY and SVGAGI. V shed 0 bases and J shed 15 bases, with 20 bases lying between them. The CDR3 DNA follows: TGTGCCAGCAGTTACTCCCTTGGCAGGGCAGGAGTGTTGTTTTTT. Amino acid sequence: CASSYSLGRAGVLFF.

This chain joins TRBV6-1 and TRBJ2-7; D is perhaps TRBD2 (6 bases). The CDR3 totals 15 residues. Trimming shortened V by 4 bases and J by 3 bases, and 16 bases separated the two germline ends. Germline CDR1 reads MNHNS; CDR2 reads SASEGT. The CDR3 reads CASSVTGTGDYEQYF. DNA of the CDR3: TGTGCCAGCAGTGTGACCGGGACGGGAGACTACGAGCAGTACTTC.

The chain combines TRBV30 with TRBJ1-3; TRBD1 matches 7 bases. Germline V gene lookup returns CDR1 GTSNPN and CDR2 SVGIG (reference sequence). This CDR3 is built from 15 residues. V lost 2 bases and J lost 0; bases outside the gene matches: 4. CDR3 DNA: TGTGCCTGGAGTACGGGACAGACCTCTGGAAACACCATATATTTT. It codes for CAWSTGQTSGNTIYF.

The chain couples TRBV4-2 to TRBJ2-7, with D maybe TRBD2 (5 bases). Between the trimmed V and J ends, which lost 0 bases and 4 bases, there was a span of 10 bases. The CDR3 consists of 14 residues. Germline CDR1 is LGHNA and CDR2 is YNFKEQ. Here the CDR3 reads CASSQEASRYEQYF. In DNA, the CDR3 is TGTGCCAGCAGCCAAGAGGCTAGCAGGTACGAGCAGTACTTC.

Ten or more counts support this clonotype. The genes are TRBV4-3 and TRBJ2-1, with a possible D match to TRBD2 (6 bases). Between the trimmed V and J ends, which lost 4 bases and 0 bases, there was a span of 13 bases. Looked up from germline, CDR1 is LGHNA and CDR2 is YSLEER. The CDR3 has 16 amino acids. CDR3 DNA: TGCGCCAGCAGCCCCGGGGCGGGACCCTCCTACAATGAGCAGTTCTTC. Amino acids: CASSPGAGPSYNEQFF.

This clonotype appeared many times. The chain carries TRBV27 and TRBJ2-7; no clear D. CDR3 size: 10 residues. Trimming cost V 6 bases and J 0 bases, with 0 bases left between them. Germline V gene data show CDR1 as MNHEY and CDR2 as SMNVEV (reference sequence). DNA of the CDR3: TGTGCCAGCAGCTCCTACGAGCAGTACTTC. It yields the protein CASSSYEQYF.

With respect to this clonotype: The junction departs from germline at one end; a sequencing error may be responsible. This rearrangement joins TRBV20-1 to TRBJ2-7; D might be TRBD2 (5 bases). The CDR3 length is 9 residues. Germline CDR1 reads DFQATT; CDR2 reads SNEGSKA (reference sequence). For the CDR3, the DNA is TGCAGTGCTTCCCTCCCGGGATCCTTC. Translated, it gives CSASLPGSF.

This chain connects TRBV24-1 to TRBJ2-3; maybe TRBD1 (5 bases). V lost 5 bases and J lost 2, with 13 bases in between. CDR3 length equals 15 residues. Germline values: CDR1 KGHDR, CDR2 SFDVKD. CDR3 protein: CATSAQGSYTDTQYF. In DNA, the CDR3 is TGTGCCACCAGTGCGCAGGGATCATACACAGATACGCAGTATTTT.

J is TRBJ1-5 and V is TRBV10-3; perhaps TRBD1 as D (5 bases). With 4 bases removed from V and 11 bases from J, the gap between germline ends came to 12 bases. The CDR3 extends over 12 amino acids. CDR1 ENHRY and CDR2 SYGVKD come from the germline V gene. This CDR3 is CAISGEGRAQHF. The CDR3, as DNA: TGTGCCATCAGTGGGGAGGGGAGAGCCCAGCATTTT.

The CDR3 sequence: CASSPGTSGGAFGNEQFF. As DNA, the CDR3 is TGTGCCAGCAGCCCCGGGACTAGCGGGGGGGCCTTCGGCAATGAGCAGTTCTTC. The chain uses TRBV12-3 or TRBV12-4 and TRBJ2-1; 16 positions agree with TRBD2. V dropped 6 bases and J dropped 6; count of bases not matched to a gene: 11. The CDR3 loop spans 18 amino acids.

As DNA, the CDR3 is TGTGCCACCAGGTGGGACAGGGCGGGAGAAGCTTTCTTT. Encoded protein: CATRWDRAGEAFF. V is TRBV15 and J is TRBJ1-1, with 9 bases that match TRBD1. V lost 6 bases, J lost 8 bases, and 7 bases stayed unmatched. From germline, CDR1 is LNHNV and CDR2 YYDKDF (reference sequence). The CDR3 loop spans 13 amino acids.

CDR3 in amino acids: CASSYRQGGNYEQYF. The CDR3 nucleotides are TGTGCCAGCAGTTACAGACAGGGAGGGAACTACGAGCAGTACTTC. This chain links TRBV6-5 with TRBJ2-7, with D tentatively TRBD1 or TRBD2 (7 bases each). The CDR3 contains 15 residues. Trimming removed 2 bases at V and 3 bases at J, with 14 bases between. Germline assignment: CDR1 MNHEY and CDR2 SVGAGI.

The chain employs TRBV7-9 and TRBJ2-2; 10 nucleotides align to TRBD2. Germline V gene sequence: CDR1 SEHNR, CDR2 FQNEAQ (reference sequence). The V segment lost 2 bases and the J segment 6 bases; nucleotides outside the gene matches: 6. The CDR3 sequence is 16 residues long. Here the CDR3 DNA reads TGTGCCAGCAGCTTATCCCTAGCGGGAGTGTCCGGGGAGCTGTTTTTT. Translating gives CASSLSLAGVSGELFF.

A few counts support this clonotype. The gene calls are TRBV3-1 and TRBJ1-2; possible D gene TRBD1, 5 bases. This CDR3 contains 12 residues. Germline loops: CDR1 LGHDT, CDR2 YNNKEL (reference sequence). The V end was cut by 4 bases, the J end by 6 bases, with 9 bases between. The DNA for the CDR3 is TGTGCCAGCAGCCGAGGGGATCATGGCTACACCTTC. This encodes CASSRGDHGYTF. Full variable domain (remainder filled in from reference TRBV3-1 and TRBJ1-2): DTAVSQTPKYLVTQMGNDKSIKCEQNLGHDTMYWYKQDSKKFLKIMFSYNNKELIINETVPNRFSPKSPDKAHLNLHINSLELGDSAVYFCASSRGDHGYTFGSGTRLTVV.

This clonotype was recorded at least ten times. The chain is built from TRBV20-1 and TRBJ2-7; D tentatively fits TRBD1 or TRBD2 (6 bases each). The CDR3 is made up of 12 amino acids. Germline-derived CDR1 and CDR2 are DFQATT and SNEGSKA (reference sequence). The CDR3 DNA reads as TGCGCGGCTCTCGGGGGCACCTACGAGCAGTACTTC. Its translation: CAALGGTYEQYF.

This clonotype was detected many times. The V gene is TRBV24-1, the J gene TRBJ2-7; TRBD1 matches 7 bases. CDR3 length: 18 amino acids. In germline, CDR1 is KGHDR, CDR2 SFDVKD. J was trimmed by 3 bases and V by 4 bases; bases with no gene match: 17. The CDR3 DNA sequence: TGTGCCACCAGTGAACCGACAGGGAAGGGGTTAGGGGGCTACGAGCAGTACTTC. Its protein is CATSEPTGKGLGGYEQYF.

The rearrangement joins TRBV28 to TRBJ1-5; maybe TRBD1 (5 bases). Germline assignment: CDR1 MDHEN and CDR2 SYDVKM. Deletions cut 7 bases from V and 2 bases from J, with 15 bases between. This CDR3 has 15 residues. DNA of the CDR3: TGTGCCAGCACCAAAAGGTGGGGGGGCAATCAGCCCCAGCATTTT. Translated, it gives CASTKRWGGNQPQHF.

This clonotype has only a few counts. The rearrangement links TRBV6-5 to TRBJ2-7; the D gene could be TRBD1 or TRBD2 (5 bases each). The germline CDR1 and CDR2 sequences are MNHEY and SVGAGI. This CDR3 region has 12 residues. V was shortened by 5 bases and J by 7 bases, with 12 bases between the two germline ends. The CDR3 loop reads CASSKGTGEQYF. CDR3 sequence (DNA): TGTGCCAGCAGTAAAGGGACGGGGGAGCAGTACTTC.

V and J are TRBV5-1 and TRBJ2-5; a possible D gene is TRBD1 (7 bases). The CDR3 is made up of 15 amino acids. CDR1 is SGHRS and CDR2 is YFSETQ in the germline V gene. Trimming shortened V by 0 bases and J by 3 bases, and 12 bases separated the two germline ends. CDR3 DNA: TGCGCCAGCAGCTTGGGGAGGGGGCGCGAAGAGACCCAGTACTTC. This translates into CASSLGRGREETQYF.

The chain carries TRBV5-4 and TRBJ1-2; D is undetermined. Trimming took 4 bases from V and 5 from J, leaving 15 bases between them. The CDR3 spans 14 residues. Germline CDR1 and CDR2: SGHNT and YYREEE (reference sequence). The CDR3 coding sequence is TGTGCCAGCAGCCGAGCGGCCGCTGTTTATGGCTACACCTTC. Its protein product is CASSRAAAVYGYTF. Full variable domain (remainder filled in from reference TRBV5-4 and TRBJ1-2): ETGVTQSPTHLIKTRGQQVTLRCSSQSGHNTVSWYQQALGQGPQFIFQYYREEENGRGNFPPRFSGLQFPNYSSELNVNALELDDSALYLCASSRAAAVYGYTFGSGTRLTVV.

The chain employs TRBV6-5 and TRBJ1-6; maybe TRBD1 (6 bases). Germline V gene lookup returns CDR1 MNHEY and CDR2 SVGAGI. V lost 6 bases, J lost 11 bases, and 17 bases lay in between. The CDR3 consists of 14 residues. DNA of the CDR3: TGTGCCAGCAGATACGGACAGCCATCGGCACCCCTCCACTTT. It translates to CASRYGQPSAPLHF.

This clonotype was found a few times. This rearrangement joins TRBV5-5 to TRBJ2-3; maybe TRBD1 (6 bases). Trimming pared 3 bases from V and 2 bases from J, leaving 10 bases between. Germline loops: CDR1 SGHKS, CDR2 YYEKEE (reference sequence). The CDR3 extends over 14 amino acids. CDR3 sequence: CASSSGQYTDTQYF. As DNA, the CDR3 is TGTGCCAGCAGCTCCGGACAGTACACAGATACGCAGTATTTT.

The CDR3 is CASSFGQGRGSNQPQHF. In DNA, the CDR3 is TGTGCCAGCAGCTTCGGACAGGGTAGGGGAAGCAATCAGCCCCAGCATTTT. The chain combines TRBV7-6 with TRBJ1-5; 8 bases agree with TRBD1. Germline loops: CDR1 SGHVS, CDR2 FNYEAQ. After removal of 3 bases from V and 1 base from J, the junction contained 8 bases not matched to a gene. The CDR3 covers 17 residues.

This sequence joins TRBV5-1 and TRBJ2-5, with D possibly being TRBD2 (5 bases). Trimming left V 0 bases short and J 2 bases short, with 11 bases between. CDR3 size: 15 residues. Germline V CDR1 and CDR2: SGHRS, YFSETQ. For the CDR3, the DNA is TGCGCCAGCAGCTTGGTGGTAGCGAGACAAGAGACCCAGTACTTC. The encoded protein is CASSLVVARQETQYF.